The source of this T cell receptor (beta chain) is a study of OX40 agonist ivuxolimab in advanced cancers. General observations from the study: People who partly responded at 0.1-3.0 mg/kg had some of the least clonal expansion seen.

In regard to this clone: What it binds is not known.

With V trimmed by 4 bases and J by 8 bases, 3 bases remained unmatched. Germline V gene sequence: CDR1 MNHNS, CDR2 SASEGT. The CDR3 covers 14 residues. Repertoires were generated with immunoSEQ multiplex PCR, while TCRdb's copy carries only in-frame clones and drops some. The sample has roughly 100,000 clones, 90% seen once. The material was CD4+ or CD8+ T cells sorted from blood, obtained in a trial of the OX40 agonist ivuxolimab. This sequence joins TRBV6-1 and TRBJ2-1; 12 positions match TRBD2. The sequence came from an adult with an advanced solid tumor such as melanoma, head and neck, liver or kidney cancer. As DNA, the CDR3 is TGTGCCAGCAGTGTTCTAGCGGGAGGGGATGAGCAGTTCTTC. Its translation is CASSVLAGGDEQFF.